The sequence of this TCR beta chain was determined in a study of response to subunit inactivated influenza vaccine. Findings and caveats of the study: New T cells are recruited in small numbers by each seasonal influenza vaccination, according to the authors' suggestion.

A single record per CDR3 protein comes from TCRdb applying MiXCR to the RT-PCR reads. The data show about 520,000 distinct CDR3 sequences, with approximately 11% seen just once and about 12% held by the top ten. Germline CDR1 reads SGHRS; CDR2 reads YFSETQ. This CDR3 comprises 15 residues. Deletions cut 0 bases from V and 0 bases from J, with 10 bases between. This clonotype has a count of ten or more. Its antigen is unidentified. The sequencing here drew on PBMCs from blood, taken roughly 46 days after vaccination. The chain uses TRBV5-1 and TRBJ2-7; TRBD1 is a possible D gene (6 bases). The clonotype comes from a man aged 50-60 years who received an inactivated influenza vaccine. CDR3: CASSLGRGNSYEQYF. CDR3 in DNA: TGCGCCAGCAGCTTGGGCAGGGGCAACTCCTACGAGCAGTACTTC.